The present entry profiles one TCR beta chain with its context. Germline loops: CDR1 SGHAT, CDR2 FQNNGV. This CDR3 contains 14 residues. Trimming left V 3 bases short and J 6 bases short, with 11 bases between. The sample comes from a study of blood T cell repertoires in COVID-19. Study context: Some COVID-19 samples were acute and others convalescent; all came from the United States, Italy and Spain. T cells, B-cell-depleted T cells, or PBMCs supplied cDNA or gDNA.

The study recruited people aged about 18 to 90 years across approximately 23 US areas. Recovery meant two consecutive negative NP/OP PCR tests, professional clearance, or resolved symptoms. Method: immunoSEQ multiplex PCR; TCRdb's copy keeps in-frame clones and lacks some. The repertoire holds some 300,000 clones, with under 90% as singletons. The receptor was isolated from a woman in her thirties or forties who had recovered from COVID-19. The material sequenced was PBMCs or T cells enriched from blood (not recorded which). The chain carries TRBV11-2 and TRBJ1-4; no definite D call. CDR3 nucleotides: TGTGCCAGCAGCTTCCCGGACTGGGATGAAAAACTGTTTTTT. Its translation: CASSFPDWDEKLFF.